One sample yielded the 28 T cell receptor beta chains listed below, sequenced in a study of T cell clonotyping in hematopoietic cell transplantation. Clones were read by immunoSEQ multiplex PCR, and TCRdb kept only the in-frame ones, dropping some. The sample carries about 9,500 clones, 93% recorded once. The specimen comprised PBMCs, sampled 100 days after allogeneic stem cell transplant. Receptors originate from a male patient between 50 and 60 years old who had an allogeneic stem cell transplant from a related donor, so T cells may come from the graft donor. Some clones in this sample may be carry-over from other donors' samples.

The CDR3 sequence: CASSLWGETNTEAFF. In DNA, the CDR3 is TGTGCCAGCAGCCTCTGGGGGGAGACGAACACTGAAGCTTTCTTT. The chain links TRBV7-6 to TRBJ1-1, with a weak D call TRBD1 (5 bases). The CDR3 runs to 15 residues. Per germline, CDR1 SGHVS and CDR2 FNYEAQ. The V and J ends lost 5 bases and 1 base respectively, with 14 bases between them.

The chain joins TRBV28 to TRBJ2-7; 8 positions agree with TRBD1. Germline CDR1 and CDR2: MDHEN and SYDVKM. The trim removed 6 bases at V and 2 bases at J, leaving 9 bases unmatched. This CDR3 is 15 amino acids long. The CDR3 DNA reads as TGTGCCAGCAGCCCCCAGGGACAGGCGGCCTACGAGCAGTACTTC. Its protein product is CASSPQGQAAYEQYF.

V is TRBV11-2 and J is TRBJ2-2; 12 nucleotides align to TRBD2. There are 15 residues in the CDR3. The germline CDR1 and CDR2 sequences are SGHAT and FQNNGV. Trimming took 5 bases from V and 8 from J; bases not matched to a gene: 6. CDR3 amino acids: CASSLLAGGRGELFF. The CDR3 DNA follows: TGTGCCAGCAGCCTACTAGCGGGGGGCAGGGGGGAGCTGTTTTTT.

The rearrangement links TRBV28 to TRBJ1-6, with TRBD1 matching over 7 bases. In germline, CDR1 is MDHEN, CDR2 SYDVKM. This CDR3 is built from 21 residues. The V and J ends lost 3 bases and 0 bases, in that order; junction bases with no gene match: 17. CDR3 DNA: TGTGCCAGCAGTTTGTCGACAGGGCAGGGAGGAGATAGCTCCTATAATTCACCCCTCCACTTT. Amino acid sequence: CASSLSTGQGGDSSYNSPLHF.

This clone was picked up one time. The chain couples TRBV2 to TRBJ2-5, with TRBD1 matching 7 bases. J lost 5 bases, V lost 7 bases, and 10 bases had no gene match. Germline values: CDR1 SNHLY, CDR2 FYNNEI. The CDR3 spans 14 residues. This chain's CDR3 is CASIDRVLLETQYF. DNA of the CDR3: TGTGCCAGCATAGACAGGGTGCTGTTGGAGACCCAGTACTTC. Based on the CDR3 plus reference TRBV2 and TRBJ2-5, the full variable domain is EPEVTQTPSHQVTQMGQEVILRCVPISNHLYFYWYRQILGQKVEFLVSFYNNEISEKSEIFDDQFSVERPDGSNFTLKIRSTKLEDSAMYFCASIDRVLLETQYFGPGTRLLVL.

The rearrangement uses TRBV27 and TRBJ1-5; weak D call: TRBD1 (5 bases). Germline V lookup: CDR1 MNHEY, CDR2 SMNVEV (reference sequence). V was shortened by 0 bases and J by 0 bases, with 6 bases between the two germline ends. This CDR3 has 15 residues. CDR3 DNA sequence: TGTGCCAGCAGTTTATCAGGACATAGCAATCAGCCCCAGCATTTT. Residues: CASSLSGHSNQPQHF.

The chain carries TRBV7-2 and TRBJ2-3, with 7 bases lining up with TRBD2. With 5 bases clipped from V and 10 bases from J, the junction kept 18 bases outside the gene matches. The CDR3 runs 16 residues. Germline loops: CDR1 SGHTA, CDR2 FQGNSA. The CDR3 here is CASSRRSGEEGGAQYF. The CDR3 DNA sequence: TGTGCCAGCAGCCGGCGGAGCGGGGAGGAAGGAGGAGCGCAGTATTTT.

This rearrangement joins TRBV29-1 to TRBJ1-1; 7 nucleotides align to TRBD1. V lost 7 bases to trimming and J lost 3 bases; unmatched junction nucleotides: 8. The germline V gene encodes CDR1 SQVTM and CDR2 ANQGSEA. This CDR3 spans 13 amino acids. The CDR3 reads CSAQGGRDTEAFF. For the CDR3, the DNA is TGCAGCGCCCAGGGGGGCAGAGACACTGAAGCTTTCTTT. The whole variable domain, filled in from reference TRBV29-1 and TRBJ1-1, reads SAVISQKPSRDICQRGTSLTIQCQVDSQVTMMFWYRQQPGQSLTLIATANQGSEATYESGFVIDKFPISRPNLTFSTLTVSNMSPEDSSIYLCSAQGGRDTEAFFGQGTRLTVV.

The CDR3 loop reads CASTVGSNQPQHF. In DNA form, the CDR3 reads TGTGCCAGCACCGTCGGGAGCAATCAGCCCCAGCATTTT. The V gene is TRBV7-8, the J gene TRBJ1-5; D is uncertain. The CDR3 covers 13 residues. V was cut by 7 bases and J by 1 base, with 8 bases left in between. Germline assignment: CDR1 SGHVS and CDR2 FQNEAQ. Using reference TRBV7-8 and TRBJ1-5 for the parts outside the CDR3, the full variable domain is GAGVSQSPRYKVAKRGQDVALRCDPISGHVSLFWYQQALGQGPEFLTYFQNEAQLDKSGLPSDRFFAERPEGSVSTLKIQRTQQEDSAVYLCASTVGSNQPQHFGDGTRLSIL.

Only a few counts were recorded for this clone. The V and J genes are TRBV15 and TRBJ1-2, with TRBD1 identical over 7 bases. V lost 1 base and J lost 8; bases outside the gene matches: 13. Germline loops: CDR1 LNHNV, CDR2 YYDKDF (reference sequence). The CDR3 is 16 amino acids. CDR3 residues: CATSRVGGQKVGGYTF. The CDR3 DNA is TGTGCCACCAGCAGAGTTGGGGGACAGAAGGTCGGGGGCTACACCTTC.

The chain has TRBV27 and TRBJ2-1; tentatively, D is TRBD1 (5 bases). Germline CDR1 is MNHEY and CDR2 is SMNVEV (reference sequence). V was trimmed by 4 bases and J by 1 base, leaving 11 bases between them. This CDR3 is 15 amino acids long. CDR3 sequence: CASSSVGQSYNEQFF. The CDR3 region has the DNA TGTGCCAGCAGTTCGGTGGGGCAGTCCTACAATGAGCAGTTCTTC.

This chain uses TRBV7-2 with TRBJ1-1; a possible D gene is TRBD1 (5 bases). Germline V gene lookup returns CDR1 SGHTA and CDR2 FQGNSA. Trimming left V 5 bases short and J 6 bases short, with 13 bases between. This CDR3 contains 13 residues. The CDR3 reads CASSLLNRPEAFF. The CDR3 DNA follows: TGTGCCAGCAGCCTACTAAACAGGCCTGAAGCTTTCTTT.

This clone has only one observation. The rearrangement links TRBV27 to TRBJ2-7; 7 bases are a match to TRBD1. The CDR3 runs 12 residues. Germline values: CDR1 MNHEY, CDR2 SMNVEV (reference sequence). The V gene end was trimmed by 3 bases and the J gene end by 6 bases; junction bases not matched to a gene: 2. As DNA, the CDR3 is TGTGCCAGCAGTTTTACAGGGGCCGAGCAGTACTTC. Translating gives CASSFTGAEQYF.

The rearrangement links TRBV5-1 to TRBJ1-1; 7 bases are a match to TRBD1. This CDR3 contains 13 residues. V gave up 0 bases and J gave up 4 bases; unmatched junction bases: 0. Germline values: CDR1 SGHRS, CDR2 YFSETQ. CDR3 nucleotide sequence: TGCGCCAGCAGCTTGGACAGGGGCACTGAAGCTTTCTTT. Amino acids: CASSLDRGTEAFF.

The gene calls are TRBV11-1 and TRBJ2-1; 7 positions agree with TRBD1. Germline lookup yields CDR1 SGHAT and CDR2 FQDESV (reference sequence). V dropped 5 bases and J dropped 15; count of bases not matched to a gene: 13. This CDR3 has 13 amino acids. DNA for the CDR3: TGTGCCAGCAGCCCAAGGGGGCAGTATCCCCCGTTCTTC. Protein sequence: CASSPRGQYPPFF.

Here the CDR3 DNA reads TGTGCCAGCAGTGAGGGGGGAGAGTCCTACAATGAGCAGTTCTTC. It codes for CASSEGGESYNEQFF. The V and J genes are TRBV2 and TRBJ2-1; D might be TRBD2 (6 bases). The V end was cut by 3 bases, the J end by 1 base, with 10 bases between. The CDR3 consists of 15 residues. The germline CDR1 and CDR2 sequences are SNHLY and FYNNEI.

This clone was counted a single time. The chain uses TRBV19 and TRBJ1-6; D is uncertain. Germline V gene lookup returns CDR1 LNHDA and CDR2 SQIVND (reference sequence). The CDR3 consists of 15 residues. Trimming left V 6 bases short and J 0 bases short, with 9 bases between. The CDR3 spells CASRLTGSYNSPLHF. The CDR3 DNA follows: TGTGCCAGTAGGTTGACGGGCTCCTATAATTCACCCCTCCACTTT. The whole variable domain, remainder taken from reference TRBV19 and TRBJ1-6, is DGGITQSPKYLFRKEGQNVTLSCEQNLNHDAMYWYRQDPGQGLRLIYYSQIVNDFQKGDIAEGYSVSREKKESFPLTVTSAQKNPTAFYLCASRLTGSYNSPLHFGNGTRLTVT.

On this clone itself: Other DNA sequences in the same sample also yield this CDR3. J is TRBJ1-6 and V is TRBV6-1, with TRBD1 matching over 7 bases. The length of the CDR3 is 15 residues. Trimming at V came to 3 bases and at J to 6 bases, leaving 5 bases not matched to a gene. Germline loops: CDR1 MNHNS, CDR2 SASEGT. For the CDR3, the DNA is TGTGCCAGCAGTGATAGACAGGGAGGTAATTCACCCCTCCACTTT. It is translated as CASSDRQGGNSPLHF.

The chain combines TRBV13 with TRBJ1-1; tentative D call: TRBD1 (5 bases). The CDR3 is 15 residues long. Germline V CDR1 and CDR2: PRHDT, FYEKMQ (reference sequence). V was shortened by 6 bases and J by 1 base, with 15 bases between the two germline ends. CDR3 bases: TGTGCCAGCAGATGGCGGGGGACCACGAACACTGAAGCTTTCTTT. Translation gives CASRWRGTTNTEAFF.

The chain joins TRBV28 to TRBJ1-2, with a weak D call TRBD1 (5 bases). Trimming stripped 7 bases from V and 3 bases from J, with 15 bases between. This CDR3 is 14 amino acids long. CDR1 is MDHEN, CDR2 SYDVKM, per germline. The CDR3 protein is CASNRRDVDYGYTF. In DNA, the CDR3 is TGTGCCAGCAACAGGAGGGACGTGGACTATGGCTACACCTTC.

The J gene is TRBJ1-2, the V gene TRBV21-1; the table's TRBD1 call for D was not verified on the DNA. TRBV21-1 is described as a pseudogene. The CDR3 runs to 13 residues. The CDR3 is CASFQGFSDGYTF. DNA for the CDR3: TGTGCCAGCTTTCAGGGGTTTTCGGACGGCTACACCTTC.

J is TRBJ2-5 and V is TRBV11-1, with 9 bases that match TRBD2. The germline gives CDR1 SGHAT, CDR2 FQDESV (reference sequence). V was clipped by 0 bases and J by 3 bases; unmatched bases: 5. The CDR3 has 16 residues. The CDR3 nucleotides are TGTGCCAGCAGCTTAGCGGTGGCTAGCGGGAAAGAGACCCAGTACTTC. Encoded protein: CASSLAVASGKETQYF.

V gene TRBV7-9 combines with J gene TRBJ2-7; 7 bases match TRBD1. V dropped 2 bases and J dropped 2; count of bases not matched to a gene: 12. CDR1 is SEHNR, CDR2 FQNEAQ, per germline (reference sequence). This CDR3 is built from 17 residues. The CDR3 nucleotides are TGTGCCAGCAGCTTATATTCCCCGACAGGGTTTACCTACGAGCAGTACTTC. It encodes CASSLYSPTGFTYEQYF.

The genes are TRBV30 and TRBJ2-2; TRBD2 is a possible D gene (6 bases). V lost 5 bases and J 0 bases, leaving 13 bases between the germline ends. CDR3 length equals 15 residues. Per germline, CDR1 GTSNPN and CDR2 SVGIG (reference sequence). The CDR3 is CAWGFAGTNTGELFF. DNA for the CDR3: TGTGCCTGGGGTTTCGCGGGGACGAACACCGGGGAGCTGTTTTTT. Full variable domain (rest looked up from reference TRBV30 and TRBJ2-2): SQTIHQWPATLVQPVGSPLSLECTVEGTSNPNLYWYRQAAGRGLQLLFYSVGIGQISSEVPQNLSASRPQDRQFILSSKKLLLSDSGFYLCAWGFAGTNTGELFFGEGSRLTVL.

The V and J genes are TRBV4-1 and TRBJ1-1, with D possibly being TRBD1 (6 bases). Trimming cost V 6 bases and J 2 bases, with 19 bases left between them. This CDR3 is 16 amino acids long. CDR1 is MGHRA and CDR2 is YSYEKL in the germline V gene. In nucleotides, the CDR3 is TGCGCCAGCAGTTCAGACAGGCGTAGGACTAACACTGAAGCTTTCTTT. Translating gives CASSSDRRRTNTEAFF.

CDR3 in DNA: TGCGCCAGCAGCTTCGAGGGAGGGCCTTTGTACTTC. This gives the protein CASSFEGGPLYF. V usage is TRBV5-1 and J usage is TRBJ2-7; 7 bases are shared with TRBD2. CDR1 and CDR2 from the germline V gene are SGHRS and YFSETQ. There are 12 residues in the CDR3. The V segment lost 2 bases and the J segment 12 bases; nucleotides outside the gene matches: 8.

The genes are TRBV6-6 and TRBJ2-3, with D possibly being TRBD1 (6 bases). Trimming cost V 6 bases and J 6 bases, with 13 bases left between them. This CDR3 comprises 13 residues. Germline lookup yields CDR1 MNHNY and CDR2 SVGAGI (reference sequence). This CDR3 reads CASSQNRADTQYF. As DNA, the CDR3 is TGTGCCAGCAGCCAGAACAGGGCCGATACGCAGTATTTT.

The rearrangement uses TRBV4-2 and TRBJ2-4, with TRBD1 identical over 12 bases. This CDR3 is built from 16 residues. Germline V gene lookup returns CDR1 LGHNA and CDR2 YNFKEQ. Trimming took 0 bases from V and 8 from J; bases not matched to a gene: 5. The CDR3 sequence: CASSQDPGQGADIQYF. CDR3 DNA: TGTGCCAGCAGCCAAGATCCGGGACAGGGGGCAGACATTCAGTACTTC.